This TCR beta chain derives from a study of cytomegalovirus exposure and HLA in healthy donors. This clone appeared a single time. Primers included in the PCR were 60 Vbeta and 13 Jbeta primers. Clones were sequenced by immunoSEQ multiplex PCR, and TCRdb holds only the in-frame ones, with some missing. This sample carries some 89,000 clones, under 85% of them seen once, and the ten largest clones take over 3.5%. CDR1 is SGHRS, CDR2 YFSETQ, per germline. The CDR3 loop spans 12 amino acids. J gave up 9 bases and V 5 bases, and 5 bases lay outside the gene matches. Sequencing input: PBMCs. The sequence derives from a woman aged 40 to 50 in good health and CMV-seropositive. This sequence joins TRBV5-1 and TRBJ2-1; 7 bases map to TRBD2. The CDR3 DNA reads TGCGCCAGCAGGCGGGAGCCGGCTGAGCAGTTCTTC. It translates to CASRREPAEQFF.